This TCR beta chain was found in a study of CD8 T cells in ankylosing spondylitis. TCRdb called the 5' RACE reads again in MiXCR, with one record for every CDR3 protein. Here the sample spans around 340,000 distinct CDR3 sequences, 20% being singletons. This clonotype has just a few counts. The germline gives CDR1 SQVTM, CDR2 ANQGSEA. This CDR3 is 10 amino acids long. V was cut by 6 bases and J by 3 bases, with 5 bases left in between. Sequenced input: blood, either unsorted or a sorted T cell fraction (not recorded which). This receptor was identified in a male donor with ankylosing spondylitis or in good health (not recorded which). J is TRBJ1-1 and V is TRBV29-1, with D tentatively TRBD1 (5 bases). The CDR3 is CSVGDTEAFF. CDR3 in DNA: TGCAGCGTGGGGGACACTGAAGCTTTCTTT.